This is a list of T cell receptor beta chains from one sample in a study of blood T cell repertoires in COVID-19. The assay was immunoSEQ multiplex PCR, and TCRdb's table has in-frame clones only and misses some. Of 150,000 to 200,000 clones in the sample, 85% to 90% are singletons; the top ten hold 2.5% to 3.5%. The sequenced sample consisted of peripheral blood. All receptors derive from a woman in her 30s with active or convalescent COVID-19. The CDR3 runs from the conserved cysteine through the conserved F or W. The D gene is left open where the match is weak. Rows may omit the clone size; those that give it use once, few, many or a size class.

J,length,D,size,V,CDR3,DNA
TRBJ1-1,14,TRBD1,NA,TRBV29-1,CSVNRYRGNTEAFF,TGCAGCGTCAACCGATACAGGGGGAACACTGAAGCTTTCTTT
TRBJ1-5,13,TRBD1,NA,TRBV3-1/TRBV3-2,CASSQQGAQPQHF,TGTGCCAGCAGCCAACAGGGGGCTCAGCCCCAGCATTTT
TRBJ1-5,15,NA,NA,TRBV15,CATSRAAREGQPQHF,TGTGCCACCAGCAGAGCAGCCAGGGAGGGTCAGCCCCAGCATTTT
TRBJ2-7,14,TRBD1,NA,TRBV28,CASSGTGSVYEQYF,TGTGCCAGTAGTGGGACAGGGAGTGTCTACGAGCAGTACTTC
TRBJ2-1,17,NA,NA,TRBV5-1,CASSPVGGVSSYNEQFF,TGCGCCAGCAGCCCAGTGGGGGGAGTTAGCTCCTACAATGAGCAGTTCTTC
TRBJ1-1,15,NA,NA,TRBV29-1,CSVVRDSAMNTEAFF,TGCAGCGTTGTCCGCGACAGCGCTATGAACACTGAAGCTTTCTTT
TRBJ2-7,15,TRBD2,NA,TRBV5-4,CASSLAAGVSYEQYF,TGTGCCAGCAGCTTGGCAGCGGGAGTTTCCTACGAGCAGTACTTC
TRBJ1-2,17,TRBD1,NA,TRBV4-1,CASSHGATGGADYGYTF,TGCGCCAGCAGCCATGGCGCCACAGGGGGCGCGGACTATGGCTACACCTTC
TRBJ1-5,13,TRBD1,NA,TRBV15,CATSRGTGRPQHF,TGTGCCACCAGCAGGGGGACAGGACGCCCCCAGCATTTT
TRBJ1-1,14,NA,NA,TRBV6-5,CASSYLTRGGEAFF,TGTGCCAGCAGTTACCTCACTCGGGGGGGGGAAGCTTTCTTT
TRBJ2-3,16,NA,NA,TRBV5-1,CASSRQDSGPLRTQYF,TGCGCCAGCAGCCGTCAGGATAGCGGACCGCTAAGGACGCAGTATTTT
TRBJ1-5,16,NA,NA,TRBV3-1/TRBV3-2,CASSQDGQGMNQPQHF,TGTGCCAGCAGCCAAGATGGGCAGGGAATGAATCAGCCCCAGCATTTT
TRBJ1-1,14,NA,NA,TRBV3-1/TRBV3-2,CASSSPAGGTEAFF,TGTGCCAGCAGCTCCCCGGCGGGGGGCACTGAAGCTTTCTTT
TRBJ2-7,15,TRBD1,NA,TRBV27,CASSLGDRLAYEQYF,TGTGCCAGCAGTTTAGGGGACAGGTTAGCCTACGAGCAGTACTTC
TRBJ2-5,16,NA,NA,TRBV5-4,CASSLRVTLTQETQYF,TGTGCCAGCAGCTTGCGGGTTACCCTTACCCAAGAGACCCAGTACTTC
TRBJ1-5,12,NA,NA,TRBV16,CASSHRNQPQHF,TGTGCCAGCAGCCACCGGAATCAGCCCCAGCATTTT
TRBJ2-7,13,NA,NA,TRBV15,CATSRDTSYEQYF,TGTGCCACCAGCAGAGATACCAGCTACGAGCAGTACTTC
TRBJ2-7,16,NA,NA,TRBV6-2/TRBV6-3,CASSYAGQYHSYEQYF,TGTGCCAGCAGTTACGCCGGACAGTACCACTCCTACGAGCAGTACTTC
TRBJ2-2,15,TRBD1,NA,TRBV6-5,CASSPSTGLAGELFF,TGTGCCAGCAGTCCGTCGACAGGGTTAGCCGGGGAGCTGTTTTTT
TRBJ1-2,14,NA,NA,TRBV5-1,CASSLKTANYGYTF,TGCGCCAGCAGCTTGAAGACAGCTAACTATGGCTACACCTTC
TRBJ1-1,13,TRBD1,NA,TRBV7-9,CASSPWDRESAFF,TGTGCCAGCAGCCCTTGGGACAGGGAGTCGGCTTTCTTT
TRBJ1-5,15,TRBD1,NA,TRBV7-9,CASSEGQGDNQPQHF,TGTGCCAGCAGCGAGGGACAGGGGGACAATCAGCCCCAGCATTTT
TRBJ1-1,12,NA,NA,TRBV19,CASLEGSTEAFF,TGTGCCAGTTTAGAGGGCAGCACTGAAGCTTTCTTT
TRBJ2-2,14,NA,NA,TRBV7-2,CASSLGLVAGELFF,TGTGCCAGCAGCTTAGGACTAGTGGCCGGGGAGCTGTTTTTT
TRBJ1-4,13,NA,NA,TRBV19,CASSRAENEKLFF,TGTGCCAGTAGCAGGGCCGAGAATGAAAAACTGTTTTTT
TRBJ1-5,16,NA,NA,TRBV28,CASSLAGGPPNQPQHF,TGTGCCAGCAGTTTGGCCGGGGGTCCTCCTAATCAGCCCCAGCATTTT
TRBJ2-1,13,NA,NA,TRBV5-4,CASSLAVNNEQFF,TGTGCCAGCAGCTTGGCAGTGAACAATGAGCAGTTCTTC
TRBJ1-1,16,NA,NA,TRBV3-1/TRBV3-2,CASSQKGLHIVTEAFF,TGTGCCAGCAGCCAAAAGGGGTTACACATCGTTACTGAAGCTTTCTTT
TRBJ1-6,14,NA,NA,TRBV27,CASTRRVLNSPLHF,TGTGCCAGCACCCGGCGGGTACTTAATTCACCCCTCCACTTT
TRBJ2-1,18,TRBD2,NA,TRBV2,CASSERRLAGVFNNEQFF,TGTGCCAGCAGTGAACGACGACTAGCGGGAGTGTTCAACAATGAGCAGTTCTTC
TRBJ1-2,13,TRBD1,once,TRBV10-1,CATSSGQGHGYTF,TGCGCCACCTCTTCGGGACAGGGGCATGGCTACACCTTC
TRBJ1-1,13,NA,NA,TRBV12-3/TRBV12-4,CAGARTMNTEAFF,TGTGCCGGGGCGCGTACTATGAACACTGAAGCTTTCTTT
TRBJ1-1,14,TRBD1,NA,TRBV18,CASSKAQGSTEAFF,TGTGCCAGCTCAAAGGCACAGGGGTCCACTGAAGCTTTCTTT
TRBJ1-1,11,NA,NA,TRBV5-8,CASSLSGPAFF,TGTGCCAGCAGCTTGAGCGGGCCAGCTTTCTTT
TRBJ2-5,11,NA,NA,TRBV18,CASSPGETQYF,TGTGCCAGCTCACCCGGAGAGACCCAGTACTTC
TRBJ1-1,13,TRBD1,NA,TRBV7-6,CASSPGTAIEAFF,TGTGCCAGCAGCCCAGGGACAGCCATAGAAGCTTTCTTT
TRBJ2-7,17,NA,NA,TRBV24-1,CATSDLGLAPLSYEQYF,TGTGCCACCAGTGATTTGGGCCTAGCTCCCCTCTCCTACGAGCAGTACTTC
TRBJ2-1,12,NA,NA,TRBV28,CASSFLYNEQFF,TGTGCCAGCAGTTTTCTGTACAATGAGCAGTTCTTC
TRBJ1-5,14,NA,NA,TRBV24-1,CATSARGGYQPQHF,TGTGCCACCAGCGCTCGGGGGGGTTATCAGCCCCAGCATTTT
TRBJ2-3,13,NA,NA,TRBV2,CAAAEGRADTQYF,TGTGCCGCCGCTGAGGGTCGGGCAGATACGCAGTATTTT
TRBJ1-1,13,NA,NA,TRBV18,CASSPPTGKEAFF,TGTGCCAGCTCACCACCGACGGGGAAGGAGGCTTTCTTT
TRBJ1-4,15,NA,once,TRBV28,CASSLLSEANEKLFF,TGTGCCAGCAGTTTACTAAGTGAAGCTAATGAAAAACTGTTTTTT
TRBJ1-5,16,NA,NA,TRBV15,CATSRDALGRGTVQHF,TGTGCCACCAGCAGAGATGCTTTAGGCAGGGGAACGGTCCAGCATTTT
TRBJ2-2,18,TRBD2,NA,TRBV10-3,CAISLGLAGGSVTGELFF,TGTGCCATCAGCCTTGGACTAGCGGGAGGATCTGTTACCGGGGAGCTGTTTTTT
TRBJ2-1,15,TRBD2,once,TRBV9,CASSASGGLGNEQFF,TGTGCCAGCAGCGCTAGCGGGGGGTTGGGGAATGAGCAGTTCTTC
TRBJ1-2,15,TRBD1,NA,TRBV14,CASSRAGTGVYGYTF,TGTGCCAGCAGCCGAGCCGGGACAGGAGTCTATGGCTACACCTTC
TRBJ1-6,15,TRBD1,NA,TRBV27,CASSPIQGRNSPLHF,TGTGCCAGCAGTCCTATACAGGGGAGGAATTCACCCCTCCACTTT
TRBJ1-3,14,NA,NA,TRBV19,CASSPIGWGNTIYF,TGTGCCAGTAGCCCGATCGGGTGGGGAAACACCATATATTTT
TRBJ2-7,15,NA,NA,TRBV7-2,CASSLARDPLYEQYF,TGTGCCAGCAGCTTAGCCAGGGATCCGCTCTACGAGCAGTACTTC
TRBJ1-6,13,NA,NA,TRBV19,CASKSSYNSPLHF,TGTGCCAGTAAGAGCTCCTATAATTCACCCCTCCACTTT
TRBJ2-1,15,NA,once,TRBV5-4,CASSLDRGSYNEQFF,TGTGCCAGCAGCTTGGATCGGGGATCCTACAATGAGCAGTTCTTC
TRBJ2-5,14,TRBD2,few,TRBV5-1,CASSTRTSGETQYF,TGCGCCAGCAGCACGCGGACTAGCGGAGAGACCCAGTACTTC
TRBJ1-4,11,NA,NA,TRBV2,CASSREEKLFF,TGTGCCAGCAGTCGCGAGGAAAAACTGTTTTTT
TRBJ1-2,13,NA,NA,TRBV19,CASSIPASRGYTF,TGTGCCAGTAGTATTCCCGCGTCAAGAGGCTACACCTTC
TRBJ1-5,14,NA,NA,TRBV7-9,CASALGQTNQPQHF,TGTGCCAGCGCGTTGGGGCAGACTAATCAGCCCCAGCATTTT
TRBJ1-2,14,NA,NA,TRBV3-1/TRBV3-2,CASSQLQFNYGYTF,TGTGCCAGCAGCCAGCTACAGTTTAACTATGGCTACACCTTC
TRBJ1-1,16,TRBD1,NA,TRBV7-9,CASSLLTGQGDRVAFF,TGTGCCAGCAGCTTACTTACGGGACAGGGCGACAGGGTAGCTTTCTTT
TRBJ1-3,16,NA,NA,TRBV24-1,CATSDLLHLPRDTIYF,TGTGCCACCAGTGATTTGCTCCACCTTCCGAGGGACACCATATATTTT
TRBJ2-5,13,NA,NA,TRBV18,CASSQDRQETQYF,TGTGCCAGCTCACAAGACAGGCAAGAGACCCAGTACTTC